The clone carrying this T cell receptor (beta chain) was detected many times. V was clipped by 2 bases and J by 2 bases; unmatched bases: 2. The CDR3 runs 14 residues. Germline lookup yields CDR1 MNHNS and CDR2 SASEGT. Constant-region reverse primers amplified full-length variable regions, followed by semi-nested Nested Universal Primer A PCR. MiXCR, run by TCRdb on the 5' RACE reads, gives a single entry per CDR3 protein. The sample records nearly 55,000 distinct CDR3 sequences, 17% being singletons. The chain combines TRBV6-1 with TRBJ1-2, with 7 bases matching TRBD1. Sequenced: naive CD4+ T cells sorted from blood. The subset is: naive CD4+ T cells, CD4+CD45RA+CD25-. The sequence derives from a female donor with breast cancer. The CDR3 coding sequence is TGTGCCAGCAGTGAACCGGACAGGAACTATGGCTACACCTTC. Protein: CASSEPDRNYGYTF.